What follows is one T cell receptor beta chain and its context. The target antigen is unknown. Germline V gene sequence: CDR1 SNHLY, CDR2 FYNNEI. Unmatched junction bases numbered 1, after V lost 1 base and J lost 4 bases. This CDR3 has 14 amino acids. This sample stems from a study of T cell repertoires in cytomegalovirus infection. As for the study in general: From public TCR beta signatures came an indication of both CMV infection and matching HLA type.

Overall study findings and caveats: Summed frequency of public TCR beta families distinguished CMV carriers with the relevant HLA. Dominating the ex vivo response were HLA-C-restricted CMV-specific TCR beta clonotypes.

One entry per CDR3 protein, called by TCRdb with MiXCR from the reads. The sample lists a few hundred thousand distinct CDR3 sequences, approximately 22% occurring once. The chain joins TRBV2 to TRBJ2-5; 9 positions agree with TRBD1. This receptor was obtained from a human donor in good health (CMV status not recorded). Some clones in this sample may be carry-over from other donors' samples. The sample was CD8+ T cells from PBMCs. CDR3 coding DNA: TGTGCCAGCAGTGAAGGACAGGGGGGAGAGACCCAGTACTTC. This gives the protein CASSEGQGGETQYF.